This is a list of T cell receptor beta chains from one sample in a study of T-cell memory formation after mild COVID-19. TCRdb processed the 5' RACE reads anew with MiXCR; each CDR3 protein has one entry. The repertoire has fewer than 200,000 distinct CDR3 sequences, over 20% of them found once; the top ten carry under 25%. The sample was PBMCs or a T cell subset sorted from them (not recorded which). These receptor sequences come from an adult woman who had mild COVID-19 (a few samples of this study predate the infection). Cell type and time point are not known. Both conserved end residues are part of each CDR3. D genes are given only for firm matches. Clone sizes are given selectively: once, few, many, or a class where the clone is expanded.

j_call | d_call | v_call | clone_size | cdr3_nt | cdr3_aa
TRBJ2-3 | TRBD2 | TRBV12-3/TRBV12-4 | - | TGTGCCAGCAGCCCCGGGGAGGGTAGGCAGGGCGCAGATACGCAGTATTTT | CASSPGEGRQGADTQYF
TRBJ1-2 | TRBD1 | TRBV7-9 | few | TGTGCCAGCAGCTTAGCGCCAGGGGGTCGGTATGGCTACACCTTC | CASSLAPGGRYGYTF
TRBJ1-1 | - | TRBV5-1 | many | TGCGCCAGCAGCTTGGGGACGGGAAGCACTGAAGCTTTCTTT | CASSLGTGSTEAFF
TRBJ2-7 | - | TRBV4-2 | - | TGTGCCAGCAGCCAGGTACAGCAATCCGAGCAGTACTTC | CASSQVQQSEQYF
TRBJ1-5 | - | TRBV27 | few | TGTGCCAGCAGGCTACGCGGGACCCTCAAGCCCCAGCATTTT | CASRLRGTLKPQHF
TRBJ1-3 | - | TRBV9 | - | TGTGCCAGCAGCCCAGCGGGCACGGTGGTTTCTGGAAACACCATATATTTT | CASSPAGTVVSGNTIYF
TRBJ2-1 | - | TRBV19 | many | TGTGCCAGTAGTAAGTGGGTAGCGGCGTACAATGAGCAGTTCTTC | CASSKWVAAYNEQFF
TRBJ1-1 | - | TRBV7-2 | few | TGTGCCAGCAGCTTATATCGGCCTTTGAACACTGAAGCTTTCTTT | CASSLYRPLNTEAFF
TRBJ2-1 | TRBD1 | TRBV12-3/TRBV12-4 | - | TGTGCCAGCAGTCAGCCGGGACAGAGTTACAATGAGCAGTTCTTC | CASSQPGQSYNEQFF
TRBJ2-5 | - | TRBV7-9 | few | TGTGCCAGCCTCGACGGACTCCAAGAGACCCAGTACTTC | CASLDGLQETQYF